A single sample gave rise to the 31 T cell receptor beta chains below, sequenced in a study of vaccination effects on CD4 cells after COVID-19. TCRdb's copy holds only in-frame clones and misses some; the assay was immunoSEQ multiplex PCR. In the table there are almost 70,000 clones, about 67% of which are singletons. Prior to sequencing, the ViraFEST assay stimulated PBMC with viral peptide pools, which expanded the antigen-specific CD4+ T cells. Isolating CD4+ T cells followed roughly ten days of culture. Two-dose BNT162b2 or mRNA-1273 vaccination was given to participants. These receptors are not linked to any known antigen. The sample here was CD4+ T cells from PBMCs cultured with HCoV-229E spike peptides, taken after COVID-19 vaccination. Receptors originate from a human donor who received a COVID-19 vaccine.

V is TRBV7-9 and J is TRBJ2-6, with 7 bases fitting TRBD1. Trimming removed 3 bases from V and 4 bases from J; junction bases left unmatched: 3. The length of the CDR3 is 15 residues. Germline V gene lookup returns CDR1 SEHNR and CDR2 FQNEAQ (reference sequence). DNA for the CDR3: TGTGCCAGCAGCTTTACAGGGGTCGGGGCCAACGTCCTGACTTTC. Translating gives CASSFTGVGANVLTF.

The chain uses TRBV5-8 and TRBJ1-5, with a possible D match to TRBD1 (5 bases). Germline-derived CDR1 and CDR2 are SGHTS and YDEGEE. There are 15 residues in the CDR3. Trimming removed 4 bases at V and 1 base at J, with 12 bases between. The CDR3 here is CASSPRDWSNQPQHF. The DNA for the CDR3 is TGTGCCAGCAGCCCTCGGGACTGGAGCAATCAGCCCCAGCATTTT.

J is TRBJ2-2 and V is TRBV4-1; D not certain. This CDR3 has 12 amino acids. Trimming removed 4 bases at V and 2 bases at J, with 2 bases between. Per germline, CDR1 MGHRA and CDR2 YSYEKL. The CDR3 spells CASSPNTGELFF. The CDR3 DNA is TGCGCCAGCAGCCCTAACACCGGGGAGCTGTTTTTT.

This sequence joins TRBV2 and TRBJ1-6, with D uncertain. The CDR3 sequence is 15 residues long. CDR1 and CDR2 (germline): SNHLY, FYNNEI. With 2 bases removed from V and 2 bases from J, the gap between germline ends came to 7 bases. CDR3 DNA: TGTGCCAGCAGTGAACAGAGAACCTATAATTCACCCCTCCACTTT. Translation gives CASSEQRTYNSPLHF. Based on the CDR3 plus reference TRBV2 and TRBJ1-6, the full variable domain is EPEVTQTPSHQVTQMGQEVILRCVPISNHLYFYWYRQILGQKVEFLVSFYNNEISEKSEIFDDQFSVERPDGSNFTLKIRSTKLEDSAMYFCASSEQRTYNSPLHFGNGTRLTVT.

This clone is a singleton in its sample. The chain is built from TRBV28 and TRBJ1-2, with 7 bases that match TRBD1. The germline V gene encodes CDR1 MDHEN and CDR2 SYDVKM. Trimming cost V 8 bases and J 2 bases; bases outside gene matches: 5. The CDR3 spans 13 residues. The CDR3 region is CASGLTGNYGYTF. For the CDR3, the DNA is TGTGCCAGCGGACTGACAGGGAACTATGGCTACACCTTC.

V and J are TRBV5-4 and TRBJ1-1; TRBD1 agrees at 11 bases. The CDR3 is 15 residues long. Germline trimming cut 4 bases from V and 5 bases from J; bases unmatched to any gene: 7. The V gene's germline CDR1 is SGHNT and CDR2 YYREEE (reference sequence). The CDR3 loop reads CASSPEGQGGTEAFF. The CDR3 DNA reads as TGTGCCAGCAGCCCAGAGGGACAGGGGGGGACTGAAGCTTTCTTT.

This clone has more than one count but fewer than ten. The chain joins TRBV27 to TRBJ2-2, with unresolved D. Trimming left V 0 bases short and J 4 bases short, with 12 bases between. This CDR3 is built from 16 residues. The germline CDR1 and CDR2 sequences are MNHEY and SMNVEV (reference sequence). The CDR3 protein is CASSLSLGWVTGELFF. CDR3 in DNA: TGTGCCAGCAGTTTATCTCTCGGGTGGGTCACCGGGGAGCTGTTTTTT.

The chain is built from TRBV2 and TRBJ2-7; a possible D gene is TRBD1 (5 bases). Germline values: CDR1 SNHLY, CDR2 FYNNEI. Trimming shortened V by 4 bases and J by 2 bases, and 6 bases separated the two germline ends. This CDR3 contains 12 residues. CDR3 region: CASSVTAYEQYV. As DNA, the CDR3 is TGTGCCAGCAGTGTGACAGCCTACGAGCAGTACGTC.

This chain links TRBV2 with TRBJ2-7; D uncertain. The germline V gene encodes CDR1 SNHLY and CDR2 FYNNEI. The CDR3 is 13 amino acids. V lost 3 bases to trimming and J lost 4 bases, with 10 bases between them. CDR3 residues: CASSEWVRYEQYV. CDR3 DNA sequence: TGTGCCAGCAGTGAGTGGGTCCGGTACGAGCAGTACGTC.

V and J are TRBV7-3 and TRBJ2-5, with D possibly TRBD2 on 5 matching bases. Germline loops: CDR1 SGHTA, CDR2 FQGTGA. The length of the CDR3 is 15 residues. The germline V and J ends were trimmed by 5 bases and 5 bases, with 18 bases remaining between them. CDR3 in amino acids: CASSKGRTRSETQYF. DNA of the CDR3: TGTGCCAGCAGCAAGGGTAGAACTAGATCTGAGACCCAGTACTTC.

This chain uses TRBV5-5 with TRBJ1-6; D is undetermined. Germline lookup yields CDR1 SGHKS and CDR2 YYEKEE (reference sequence). The CDR3 runs to 17 residues. V was trimmed by 2 bases and J by 2 bases, leaving 14 bases between them. The chain's CDR3 is CASSFIGGRTYNSPLHF. The CDR3 DNA is TGTGCCAGCAGCTTCATCGGTGGCAGAACCTATAATTCACCCCTCCACTTT. Full variable domain (remainder filled in from reference TRBV5-5 and TRBJ1-6): DAGVTQSPTHLIKTRGQQVTLRCSPISGHKSVSWYQQVLGQGPQFIFQYYEKEERGRGNFPDRFSARQFPNYSSELNVNALLLGDSALYLCASSFIGGRTYNSPLHFGNGTRLTVT.

J is TRBJ2-1 and V is TRBV6-4; perhaps TRBD2 as D (6 bases). The germline gives CDR1 MRHNA, CDR2 SNTAGT. The CDR3 spans 18 residues. Trimming shortened V by 6 bases and J by 5 bases, and 26 bases separated the two germline ends. CDR3: CASRSSAPYRPHDNEQFF. Written as DNA, the CDR3 is TGTGCCAGCAGATCTAGCGCCCCTTATCGACCACACGACAATGAGCAGTTCTTC.

Comments on this clone: A read error may produce the germline difference seen at one junction end. The rearrangement links TRBV12-3 or TRBV12-4 to TRBJ1-2, with a weak D call TRBD1 (6 bases). The CDR3 loop spans 11 amino acids. This CDR3 is CASSVRGPGRF. CDR3 nucleotide sequence: TGTGCCAGCAGTGTCAGGGGCCCCGGGCGCTTC.

The V and J genes are TRBV5-1 and TRBJ1-5, with TRBD1 as a possible D gene (6 bases). The CDR3 has 15 residues. Germline assignment: CDR1 SGHRS and CDR2 YFSETQ. V shed 4 bases and J shed 4 bases, with 15 bases lying between them. This chain's CDR3 is CASSQGGGLNQPQHF. The CDR3 nucleotides read TGCGCCAGCAGCCAGGGCGGGGGGCTGAATCAGCCCCAGCATTTT.

The chain is built from TRBV5-6 and TRBJ1-2, with D uncertain. This CDR3 spans 14 amino acids. Trimming took off 2 bases at V and 1 base at J, with 9 bases between the two ends. Germline V CDR1 and CDR2: SGHDT, YYEEEE. The CDR3 sequence is CASSLRTGNYGYTF. CDR3 nucleotides: TGTGCCAGCAGCTTACGGACGGGTAACTATGGCTACACCTTC.

CDR3 nucleotide sequence: TGCAGTGCTAGTCAGTACGGAAACACCATATATTTT. Translated, it gives CSASQYGNTIYF. The chain is built from TRBV20-1 and TRBJ1-3; D uncertain. This CDR3 has 12 amino acids. V lost 3 bases to trimming and J lost 4 bases, with 7 bases between them. Germline CDR1 is DFQATT and CDR2 is SNEGSKA (reference sequence).

This clone was detected a few times. This chain uses TRBV19 with TRBJ1-5; no firm D call. Trimming took off 5 bases at V and 3 bases at J, with 14 bases between the two ends. The CDR3 is made up of 15 amino acids. Germline V gives CDR1 LNHDA, CDR2 SQIVND (reference sequence). This chain's CDR3 is CASSLGVGYNQPQHF. The CDR3 coding sequence is TGTGCCAGTAGTTTGGGCGTGGGGTACAATCAGCCCCAGCATTTT.

This clone was detected only once. CDR3 sequence reads: CASSPDRHGYTF. CDR3 nucleotides: TGTGCCAGCAGCCCGGACAGGCATGGCTACACCTTC. The rearrangement links TRBV7-8 to TRBJ1-2, with TRBD1 matching 7 bases. Per germline, CDR1 SGHVS and CDR2 FQNEAQ. CDR3 length: 12 residues. Trimming cost V 5 bases and J 6 bases; bases outside gene matches: 3.

The rearrangement uses TRBV18 and TRBJ1-5; D gene uncertain. Germline V CDR1 and CDR2: KGHSH, LQKENI. Between the trimmed V and J ends, which lost 2 bases and 6 bases, there was a span of 14 bases. The CDR3 has 15 amino acids. CDR3 in DNA: TGTGCCAGCTCACCAGGGCGGAGCGCGGGTCAGCCCCAGCATTTT. It yields the protein CASSPGRSAGQPQHF.

The CDR3 sequence: CAIRYGTAYNEQFF. The CDR3 DNA reads TGTGCCATCAGATACGGGACAGCCTACAATGAGCAGTTCTTC. This sequence joins TRBV10-3 and TRBJ2-1; 7 nucleotides match TRBD1. CDR3 length equals 14 residues. In germline, CDR1 is ENHRY, CDR2 SYGVKD. Trimming removed 6 bases from V and 2 bases from J; junction bases left unmatched: 4.

The rearrangement uses TRBV18 and TRBJ2-7, with no clear D. This CDR3 is built from 12 residues. Germline V gene sequence: CDR1 KGHSH, CDR2 LQKENI. V was pared by 3 bases and J by 6 bases, with 9 bases between. Here the CDR3 DNA reads TGTGCCAGCTCACCGGAAGGGCGCGAGCAGTACGTC. Translation gives CASSPEGREQYV.

The J gene is TRBJ2-3, the V gene TRBV19; 9 nucleotides agree with TRBD2. With V trimmed by 5 bases and J by 12 bases, 6 bases remained unmatched. The CDR3 has 12 residues. The germline V gene has CDR1 LNHDA and CDR2 SQIVND (reference sequence). The CDR3 here is CASSVSSGEQYF. The CDR3 nucleotides are TGTGCCAGTAGTGTTTCTAGCGGGGAACAGTATTTT.

The chain employs TRBV6-5 and TRBJ2-5; no definite D call. The germline V gene encodes CDR1 MNHEY and CDR2 SVGAGI. The CDR3 is 13 amino acids. V was shortened by 5 bases and J by 2 bases, with 9 bases between the two germline ends. The CDR3 nucleotides read TGTGCCAGCAGTCCCGTGAAGCAAGAGACCCAGTACTTC. Its translation is CASSPVKQETQYF.

The rearrangement uses TRBV7-3 and TRBJ2-1; 8 nucleotides match TRBD2. V was clipped by 3 bases and J by 5 bases; unmatched bases: 3. Germline CDR1 SGHTA, CDR2 FQGTGA. The CDR3 has 14 amino acids. In DNA form, the CDR3 reads TGTGCCAGCAGCTTGTTAGCGGGGAACAATGAGCAGTTCTTC. It specifies CASSLLAGNNEQFF.

The chain joins TRBV7-2 to TRBJ2-3; the D gene is possibly TRBD2 (7 bases). Per the germline V gene, CDR1 is SGHTA and CDR2 is FQGNSA. This CDR3 has 15 amino acids. V lost 2 bases and J 12 bases, leaving 21 bases between the germline ends. The CDR3 loop reads CASSLISRETGPQYF. In DNA, the CDR3 is TGTGCCAGCAGCTTAATCTCGCGGGAGACAGGTCCTCAGTATTTT.

The table lists this clone with a count of one. The chain employs TRBV3-1 (or the pseudogene TRBV3-2) and TRBJ1-2; TRBD1 matches at 7 bases. CDR3 length equals 17 residues. Germline V gene data show CDR1 as LGHDT and CDR2 as YNNKEL (reference sequence). After removal of 1 base from V and 3 bases from J, the junction contained 11 bases not matched to a gene. CDR3 nucleotides: TGTGCCAGCAGCCAAGCCTTTGTCAGGGGGAAGGACTATGGCTACACCTTC. Its protein is CASSQAFVRGKDYGYTF.

This chain joins TRBV11-2 and TRBJ2-7, with 9 bases lining up with TRBD1. The germline CDR1 and CDR2 sequences are SGHAT and FQNNGV. This CDR3 has 15 amino acids. V trimming: 1 base; J trimming: 12 bases; junction bases outside the gene matches: 13. CDR3 coding DNA: TGTGCCAGCAGCTTAGGAGGTCTACAGGGGGCTCGGTTGTACGTC. Protein sequence: CASSLGGLQGARLYV.

The chain carries TRBV6-1 and TRBJ2-1, with 9 bases identical to TRBD2. The CDR3 loop spans 16 amino acids. Looked up from germline, CDR1 is MNHNS and CDR2 is SASEGT. With V trimmed by 2 bases and J by 12 bases, 14 bases remained unmatched. The CDR3 DNA follows: TGTGCCAGCAGTGAACCCGGGGTAGCGGGGGCCCCCTGGCAGTTCTTC. It codes for CASSEPGVAGAPWQFF.

The chain couples TRBV5-1 to TRBJ2-5, with D uncertain. V was shortened by 5 bases and J by 5 bases, with 19 bases between the two germline ends. The CDR3 contains 15 residues. Germline V gene data show CDR1 as SGHRS and CDR2 as YFSETQ. This CDR3 reads CASRNGPSPPETQYF. CDR3 nucleotide sequence: TGCGCCAGCAGGAACGGACCCTCTCCCCCGGAGACCCAGTACTTC.

This clone was detected only a few times. V and J are TRBV28 and TRBJ1-1; TRBD1 agrees at 8 bases. CDR3 length equals 12 residues. Germline lookup yields CDR1 MDHEN and CDR2 SYDVKM. Trimming took 8 bases from V and 11 from J; bases not matched to a gene: 10. The CDR3 sequence is CASGQGIVGAFF. Written as DNA, the CDR3 is TGTGCCAGCGGACAGGGTATAGTTGGGGCTTTCTTT.

The V gene is TRBV5-4, the J gene TRBJ1-1, with D unresolved. Germline V gene data show CDR1 as SGHNT and CDR2 as YYREEE (reference sequence). The CDR3 has 13 amino acids. Trimming pared 5 bases from V and 1 base from J, leaving 9 bases between. CDR3 in amino acids: CASRMETNTEAFF. The CDR3 coding sequence is TGTGCCAGCAGAATGGAAACGAACACTGAAGCTTTCTTT.